The clone carrying this TCR beta chain was counted a few times. Its antigen is not identified. The data derive from a study of blood T cells in healthy people across ages. Study-level points and caveats: The study lacked donor CMV status, which possibly confounded expanded clonotype changes. Long-lived donors carried more naive CD4+ cells and greater diversity than aged donors.

CDR3 size: 11 residues. Germline V gene data show CDR1 as SQVTM and CDR2 as ANQGSEA. Trimming pared 4 bases from V and 6 bases from J, leaving 8 bases between. Around 10 milliliters of peripheral blood were drawn from each donor. Next came a second PCR, run for about 6 to 12 cycles, which used a sample-barcoded 5' primer along with a J-beta primer mix. A template-switch adaptor that had 12 random nucleotides put a tag on each cDNA molecule. MiXCR was run by TCRdb on the 5' RACE reads, yielding one entry per CDR3 protein. Here the sample spans fewer than 2 million distinct CDR3 sequences, 35% to 50% being singletons.

The chain is built from TRBV29-1 and TRBJ2-3; D call uncertain. Sequences were obtained from blood. The sequence came from a human donor in good health. The CDR3 spells CSVGPLDTQYF. The CDR3 region has the DNA TGCAGCGTTGGCCCTTTGGATACGCAGTATTTT.